Listed below are T cell receptor beta chains from one sample, sequenced in a study of cytomegalovirus exposure and HLA in healthy donors. This table comes from immunoSEQ multiplex PCR, and its TCRdb copy is limited to in-frame clones, with some not included. Among about 160,000 clones listed, around 80% were seen once. Material: PBMCs. All receptors come from a man aged 35 to 55 in good health and CMV-seronegative. Each CDR3 is given with its conserved first and last residue. Each record gives: V gene, D gene, CDR3 length, clone size, J gene, CDR3 protein, CDR3 DNA. A D gene is named only where the DNA matches it firmly. Size tells how often a clone was seen (once, few, many) or the class of an expanded clone, and some rows leave it out.

v_call: TRBV6-5; d_call: NA; cdr3_length: 15; clone_size: once; j_call: TRBJ2-7; cdr3_aa: CASSYEVDGSYEQYF; cdr3_nt: TGTGCCAGCAGTTACGAGGTCGACGGATCCTACGAGCAGTACTTC
v_call: TRBV19; d_call: TRBD2; cdr3_length: 17; clone_size: few; j_call: TRBJ2-1; cdr3_aa: CASSQAHSGGSYNEQFF; cdr3_nt: TGTGCCAGTAGCCAGGCCCACAGCGGGGGATCCTACAATGAGCAGTTCTTC
v_call: TRBV30; d_call: TRBD2; cdr3_length: 15; clone_size: NA; j_call: TRBJ2-7; cdr3_aa: CALEGPLAGSYEQYF; cdr3_nt: TGTGCCTTGGAAGGTCCACTAGCGGGGTCCTACGAGCAGTACTTC
v_call: TRBV4-2; d_call: NA; cdr3_length: 13; clone_size: NA; j_call: TRBJ1-6; cdr3_aa: CASSQGGVSPLHF; cdr3_nt: TGTGCCAGCAGCCAAGGGGGGGTTTCACCCCTCCACTTT
v_call: TRBV6-1; d_call: NA; cdr3_length: 13; clone_size: NA; j_call: TRBJ1-1; cdr3_aa: CASRTDRHTEAFF; cdr3_nt: TGTGCCAGCAGGACTGACAGACACACTGAAGCTTTCTTT
v_call: TRBV30; d_call: TRBD1; cdr3_length: 13; clone_size: NA; j_call: TRBJ1-1; cdr3_aa: CAGDRGMNTEAFF; cdr3_nt: TGTGCCGGGGACAGGGGAATGAACACTGAAGCTTTCTTT
v_call: TRBV30; d_call: NA; cdr3_length: 14; clone_size: NA; j_call: TRBJ1-5; cdr3_aa: CAWSPGSQEQPQHF; cdr3_nt: TGTGCCTGGAGCCCAGGGTCCCAAGAACAGCCCCAGCATTTT
v_call: TRBV5-1; d_call: NA; cdr3_length: 14; clone_size: NA; j_call: TRBJ2-5; cdr3_aa: CASSIQVGQETQYF; cdr3_nt: TGCGCCAGCAGCATCCAGGTGGGTCAAGAGACCCAGTACTTC
v_call: TRBV7-6; d_call: NA; cdr3_length: 17; clone_size: NA; j_call: TRBJ2-3; cdr3_aa: CASSLAAARGSTDTQYF; cdr3_nt: TGTGCCAGCAGCTTAGCCGCGGCACGCGGTTCGACAGATACGCAGTATTTT
v_call: TRBV5-8; d_call: TRBD2; cdr3_length: 16; clone_size: few; j_call: TRBJ2-2; cdr3_aa: CASSPETGGIPGELFF; cdr3_nt: TGTGCCAGCAGCCCCGAGACGGGAGGGATACCCGGGGAGCTGTTTTTT
v_call: TRBV28; d_call: NA; cdr3_length: 15; clone_size: NA; j_call: TRBJ2-7; cdr3_aa: CASSLYSSLSYEQYF; cdr3_nt: TGTGCCAGCAGTTTATACTCTTCCCTCTCCTACGAGCAGTACTTC
v_call: TRBV27; d_call: TRBD1; cdr3_length: 15; clone_size: NA; j_call: TRBJ1-5; cdr3_aa: CASSLKPGGDQPQHF; cdr3_nt: TGTGCCAGTTCCCTTAAGCCAGGGGGCGATCAGCCCCAGCATTTT
v_call: TRBV4-1; d_call: NA; cdr3_length: 16; clone_size: few; j_call: TRBJ1-5; cdr3_aa: CASSIADRPKNQPQHF; cdr3_nt: TGCGCCAGCAGCATTGCTGACAGGCCAAAAAATCAGCCCCAGCATTTT
v_call: TRBV19; d_call: NA; cdr3_length: 15; clone_size: few; j_call: TRBJ2-7; cdr3_aa: CASSIQGAGDYEQYF; cdr3_nt: TGTGCCAGTAGTATCCAGGGGGCGGGAGACTACGAGCAGTACTTC
v_call: TRBV27; d_call: TRBD2; cdr3_length: 15; clone_size: NA; j_call: TRBJ2-2; cdr3_aa: CASSFYGRSTGELFF; cdr3_nt: TGTGCCAGCAGTTTTTACGGGAGGAGCACCGGGGAGCTGTTTTTT
v_call: TRBV19; d_call: TRBD2; cdr3_length: 14; clone_size: few; j_call: TRBJ2-1; cdr3_aa: CASSISGGGNEQFF; cdr3_nt: TGTGCCAGTAGTATTTCGGGAGGAGGGAATGAGCAGTTCTTC
v_call: TRBV5-5; d_call: NA; cdr3_length: 16; clone_size: NA; j_call: TRBJ1-3; cdr3_aa: CASSLYFSVSGNTIYF; cdr3_nt: TGTGCCAGCAGCTTGTACTTTAGCGTCTCTGGAAACACCATATATTTT
v_call: TRBV7-9; d_call: TRBD2; cdr3_length: 16; clone_size: NA; j_call: TRBJ2-3; cdr3_aa: CASSLEAGPRTDTQYF; cdr3_nt: TGTGCCAGCAGCTTAGAAGCGGGACCGCGCACAGATACGCAGTATTTT
v_call: TRBV19; d_call: TRBD1; cdr3_length: 15; clone_size: NA; j_call: TRBJ1-5; cdr3_aa: CASSIARQGGQPQHF; cdr3_nt: TGTGCCAGTAGTATAGCGCGACAGGGTGGTCAGCCCCAGCATTTT
v_call: TRBV29-1; d_call: NA; cdr3_length: 14; clone_size: NA; j_call: TRBJ2-3; cdr3_aa: CSVSWTPSEDTQYF; cdr3_nt: TGCAGCGTATCCTGGACTCCCTCTGAAGATACGCAGTATTTT
v_call: TRBV28; d_call: NA; cdr3_length: 20; clone_size: NA; j_call: TRBJ2-6; cdr3_aa: CASRIPVGREMVSGANGLTF; cdr3_nt: TGTGCCAGCAGAATACCCGTGGGCCGGGAGATGGTGTCTGGGGCCAACGGCCTGACTTTC
v_call: TRBV2; d_call: NA; cdr3_length: 13; clone_size: NA; j_call: TRBJ1-3; cdr3_aa: CASHTGSGNTIYF; cdr3_nt: TGTGCCAGCCACACAGGCAGTGGAAACACCATATATTTT
v_call: TRBV7-2; d_call: NA; cdr3_length: 16; clone_size: NA; j_call: TRBJ2-4; cdr3_aa: CASSLGAGLAKNIQYF; cdr3_nt: TGTGCCAGCAGCTTAGGGGCGGGGCTAGCCAAAAACATTCAGTACTTC
v_call: TRBV6-5; d_call: NA; cdr3_length: 13; clone_size: once; j_call: TRBJ1-1; cdr3_aa: CASRGRMNTEAFF; cdr3_nt: TGTGCCAGCAGGGGGCGGATGAACACTGAAGCTTTCTTT
v_call: TRBV11-2; d_call: NA; cdr3_length: 15; clone_size: NA; j_call: TRBJ2-1; cdr3_aa: CASSLDYRVGNEQFF; cdr3_nt: TGTGCCAGCAGCTTAGACTACAGGGTGGGGAATGAGCAGTTCTTC
v_call: TRBV7-6; d_call: NA; cdr3_length: 15; clone_size: NA; j_call: TRBJ2-7; cdr3_aa: CASSLVTGDSYEQYF; cdr3_nt: TGTGCCAGCAGCTTAGTAACCGGGGACTCCTACGAGCAGTACTTC
v_call: TRBV6-6; d_call: NA; cdr3_length: 14; clone_size: NA; j_call: TRBJ1-4; cdr3_aa: CASSYSRGAGKLFF; cdr3_nt: TGTGCCAGCAGTTACTCGCGGGGGGCGGGAAAACTGTTTTTT
v_call: TRBV15; d_call: TRBD2; cdr3_length: 17; clone_size: few; j_call: TRBJ2-7; cdr3_aa: CATSRSGLAGKSYEQYF; cdr3_nt: TGTGCCACCAGCAGATCAGGACTAGCGGGAAAGTCCTACGAGCAGTACTTC
v_call: TRBV5-1; d_call: NA; cdr3_length: 17; clone_size: NA; j_call: TRBJ2-3; cdr3_aa: CASRKSGTPSSTDTQYF; cdr3_nt: TGCGCCAGCAGGAAGAGCGGGACACCTTCTAGCACAGATACGCAGTATTTT
v_call: TRBV7-9; d_call: NA; cdr3_length: 15; clone_size: NA; j_call: TRBJ2-7; cdr3_aa: CASSGVRRGRDEQYF; cdr3_nt: TGTGCCAGCAGCGGCGTGAGAAGAGGGCGGGATGAGCAGTACTTC
v_call: TRBV6-1; d_call: NA; cdr3_length: 14; clone_size: NA; j_call: TRBJ2-7; cdr3_aa: CASSARDSTYEQYF; cdr3_nt: TGTGCTAGCAGTGCCCGGGACTCAACCTACGAGCAGTACTTC
v_call: TRBV29-1; d_call: TRBD1; cdr3_length: 15; clone_size: few; j_call: TRBJ2-1; cdr3_aa: CSAQGGDRGYNEQFF; cdr3_nt: TGCAGCGCTCAGGGGGGGGACAGGGGTTACAATGAGCAGTTCTTC
v_call: TRBV15; d_call: NA; cdr3_length: 13; clone_size: NA; j_call: TRBJ2-4; cdr3_aa: CATSRGEKNSQYF; cdr3_nt: TGTGCCACCAGCAGAGGTGAGAAAAACAGTCAGTACTTC
v_call: TRBV19; d_call: TRBD1; cdr3_length: 16; clone_size: NA; j_call: TRBJ1-5; cdr3_aa: CASSSPGTGAYQPQHF; cdr3_nt: TGTGCCAGTAGTTCCCCCGGGACAGGGGCTTATCAGCCCCAGCATTTT
v_call: TRBV4-2; d_call: TRBD2; cdr3_length: 14; clone_size: few; j_call: TRBJ2-7; cdr3_aa: CASSPGLANYEQYF; cdr3_nt: TGTGCCAGCAGCCCGGGACTAGCGAACTACGAGCAGTACTTC
v_call: TRBV13; d_call: TRBD2; cdr3_length: 17; clone_size: NA; j_call: TRBJ2-1; cdr3_aa: CASSSGGGGRVYNEQFF; cdr3_nt: TGTGCCAGCAGCTCCGGAGGGGGCGGGAGGGTTTACAATGAGCAGTTCTTC
v_call: TRBV6-8; d_call: TRBD2; cdr3_length: 16; clone_size: NA; j_call: TRBJ2-3; cdr3_aa: CASTTGGRAGYITQYF; cdr3_nt: TGTGCCAGCACTACCGGGGGGAGGGCCGGATATATAACGCAGTATTTT
v_call: TRBV7-8; d_call: TRBD1; cdr3_length: 14; clone_size: NA; j_call: TRBJ2-7; cdr3_aa: CASSLGDSPYEQYF; cdr3_nt: TGTGCCAGCAGCTTAGGGGACAGCCCATACGAGCAGTACTTC
v_call: TRBV9; d_call: TRBD2; cdr3_length: 14; clone_size: NA; j_call: TRBJ2-1; cdr3_aa: CASTRTSGSNEQFF; cdr3_nt: TGTGCCAGCACTAGGACTAGCGGGAGCAATGAGCAGTTCTTC
v_call: TRBV5-1; d_call: TRBD1; cdr3_length: 15; clone_size: NA; j_call: TRBJ2-5; cdr3_aa: CASSVLHRGEETQYF; cdr3_nt: TGCGCCAGTAGCGTATTACACAGGGGTGAGGAGACCCAGTACTTC
v_call: TRBV28; d_call: TRBD1; cdr3_length: 18; clone_size: NA; j_call: TRBJ1-3; cdr3_aa: CASSTPGDGTGVGNTIYF; cdr3_nt: TGTGCCAGCAGCACCCCCGGTGATGGGACAGGGGTTGGAAACACCATATATTTT
v_call: TRBV5-1; d_call: NA; cdr3_length: 14; clone_size: NA; j_call: TRBJ1-6; cdr3_aa: CASSLGQNYSPLHF; cdr3_nt: TGCGCCAGCAGCTTGGGCCAGAATTATTCACCCCTCCACTTT
v_call: TRBV27; d_call: NA; cdr3_length: 14; clone_size: NA; j_call: TRBJ2-1; cdr3_aa: CASSFAAPLKGQFF; cdr3_nt: TGTGCCAGCAGTTTTGCGGCTCCGTTGAAAGGGCAGTTCTTC
v_call: TRBV18; d_call: NA; cdr3_length: 15; clone_size: NA; j_call: TRBJ2-3; cdr3_aa: CASSLLSGSTDTQYF; cdr3_nt: TGTGCCAGCTCACTTCTGAGCGGGAGCACAGATACGCAGTATTTT
v_call: TRBV9; d_call: NA; cdr3_length: 16; clone_size: NA; j_call: TRBJ2-5; cdr3_aa: CASSARKAGGRETQYF; cdr3_nt: TGTGCCAGCAGCGCCCGAAAAGCGGGTGGGAGAGAGACCCAGTACTTC
v_call: TRBV9; d_call: NA; cdr3_length: 14; clone_size: few; j_call: TRBJ2-7; cdr3_aa: CASSVDPGSGEQYF; cdr3_nt: TGTGCCAGCAGCGTAGATCCAGGGTCCGGTGAGCAGTACTTC
v_call: TRBV7-6; d_call: NA; cdr3_length: 14; clone_size: NA; j_call: TRBJ2-5; cdr3_aa: CASSAVGKGETQYF; cdr3_nt: TGTGCCAGCAGCGCGGTCGGAAAGGGGGAGACCCAGTACTTC